This T cell receptor (beta chain) was recorded in a study of identical twins. Findings and limits, study-wide: Cross-sectional statistical analysis was relied on for the conclusions, without the same donors being followed.

A word on this clonotype: The antigen remains unidentified.

Template switching, a step in the protocol, added a universal primer site, and cDNA carried unique molecular identifiers. TCRdb passed the 5' RACE reads through MiXCR, listing each CDR3 protein once. The sample lists about 210,000 distinct CDR3 sequences, around 9.6% occurring once. Sample: memory (CD45RO+) T cells sorted from blood. The receptor was isolated from a woman younger than 35 in good health.

In DNA form, the CDR3 reads TGCGCCAGCAGCTTGCCCCAGGGGAGGGGGACCCAGTACTTC. Translation gives CASSLPQGRGTQYF. The chain employs TRBV5-1 and TRBJ2-5, with D perhaps matching TRBD2 (7 bases). The CDR3 extends over 14 amino acids. V was trimmed by 1 base and J by 7 bases, leaving 14 bases between them. Germline assignment: CDR1 SGHRS and CDR2 YFSETQ.